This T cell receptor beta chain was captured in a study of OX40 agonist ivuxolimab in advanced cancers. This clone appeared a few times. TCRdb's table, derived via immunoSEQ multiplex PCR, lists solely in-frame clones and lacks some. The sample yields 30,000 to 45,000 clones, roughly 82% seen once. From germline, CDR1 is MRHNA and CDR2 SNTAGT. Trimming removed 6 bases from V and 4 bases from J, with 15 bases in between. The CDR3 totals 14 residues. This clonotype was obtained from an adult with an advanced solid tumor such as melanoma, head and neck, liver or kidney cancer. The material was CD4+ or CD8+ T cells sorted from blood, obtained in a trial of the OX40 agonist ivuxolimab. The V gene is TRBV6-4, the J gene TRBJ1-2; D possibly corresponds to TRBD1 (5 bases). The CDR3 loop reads CASRKTQESYGYTF. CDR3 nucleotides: TGTGCCAGCAGGAAGACACAGGAAAGCTATGGCTACACCTTC.